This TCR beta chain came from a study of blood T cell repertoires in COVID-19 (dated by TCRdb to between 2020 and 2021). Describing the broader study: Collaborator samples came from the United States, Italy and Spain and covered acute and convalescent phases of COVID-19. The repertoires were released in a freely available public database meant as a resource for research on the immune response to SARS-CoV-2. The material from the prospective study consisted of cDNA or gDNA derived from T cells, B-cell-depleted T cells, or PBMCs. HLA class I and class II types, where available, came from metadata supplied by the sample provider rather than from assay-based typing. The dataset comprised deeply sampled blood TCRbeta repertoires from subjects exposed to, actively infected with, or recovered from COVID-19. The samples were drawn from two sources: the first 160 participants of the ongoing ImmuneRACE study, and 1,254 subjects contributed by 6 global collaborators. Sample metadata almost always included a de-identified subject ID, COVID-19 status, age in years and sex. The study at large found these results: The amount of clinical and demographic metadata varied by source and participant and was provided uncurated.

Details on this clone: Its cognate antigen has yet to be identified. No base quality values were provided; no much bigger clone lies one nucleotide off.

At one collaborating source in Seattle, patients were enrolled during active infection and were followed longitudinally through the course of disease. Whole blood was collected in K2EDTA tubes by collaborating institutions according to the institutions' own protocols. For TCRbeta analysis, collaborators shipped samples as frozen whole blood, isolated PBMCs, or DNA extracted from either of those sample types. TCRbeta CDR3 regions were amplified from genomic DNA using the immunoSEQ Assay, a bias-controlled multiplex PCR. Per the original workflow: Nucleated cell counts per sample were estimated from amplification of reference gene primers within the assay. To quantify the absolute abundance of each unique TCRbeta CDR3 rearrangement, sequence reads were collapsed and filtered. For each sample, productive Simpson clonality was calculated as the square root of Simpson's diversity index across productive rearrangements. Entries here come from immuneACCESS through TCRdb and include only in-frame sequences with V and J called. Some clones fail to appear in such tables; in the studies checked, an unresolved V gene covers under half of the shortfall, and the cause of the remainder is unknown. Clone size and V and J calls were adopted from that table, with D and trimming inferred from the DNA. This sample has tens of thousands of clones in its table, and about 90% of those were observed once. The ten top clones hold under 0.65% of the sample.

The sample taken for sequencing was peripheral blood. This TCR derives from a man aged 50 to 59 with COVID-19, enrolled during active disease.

The bases read TGCGCCAGCAGCCCCCAGGAGGGACGGACTGAAGCTTTCTTT. Its protein is CASSPQEGRTEAFF. Recombination joined TRBV5-1 with TRBJ1-1, with a weak D call of TRBD1 (5 bases match). The CDR3 goes from the cysteine to the phenylalanine over 14 residues. Left in the record is the CDR3 DNA by itself, 42 bases read in frame from the first base. From the germline V gene, CDR1 is SGHRS and CDR2 is YFSETQ. Trimming takes 4 bases from V and 5 bases from J, and the germline ends sit 15 bases apart. The entire variable domain, with the stretches around the CDR3 drawn from the reference TRBV5-1 and TRBJ1-1 proteins, is KAGVTQTPRYLIKTRGQQVTLSCSPISGHRSVSWYQQTPGQGLQFLFEYFSETQRNKGNFPGRFSGRQFSNSRSEMNVSTLELGDSALYLCASSPQEGRTEAFFGQGTRLTVV.